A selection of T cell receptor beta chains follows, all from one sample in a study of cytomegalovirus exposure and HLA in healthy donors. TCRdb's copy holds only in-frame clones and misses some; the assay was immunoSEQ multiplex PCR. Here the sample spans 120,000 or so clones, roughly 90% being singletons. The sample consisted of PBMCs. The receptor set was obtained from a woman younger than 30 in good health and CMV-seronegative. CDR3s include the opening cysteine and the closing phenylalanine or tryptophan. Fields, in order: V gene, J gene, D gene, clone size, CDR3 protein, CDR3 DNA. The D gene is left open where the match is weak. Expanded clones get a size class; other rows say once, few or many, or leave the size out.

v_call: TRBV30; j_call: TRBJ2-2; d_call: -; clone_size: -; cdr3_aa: CAWSNNRVSVSGELFF; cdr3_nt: TGTGCCTGGAGTAACAACAGGGTTAGCGTCTCCGGGGAGCTGTTTTTT
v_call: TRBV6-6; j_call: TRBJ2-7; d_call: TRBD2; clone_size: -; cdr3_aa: CASSRERGSSYEQYF; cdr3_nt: TGTGCCAGCAGCCGCGAGCGGGGGAGCTCCTACGAGCAGTACTTC
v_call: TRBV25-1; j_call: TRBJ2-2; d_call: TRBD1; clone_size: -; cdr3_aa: CASSAQGMGELFF; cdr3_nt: TGTGCCAGCAGCGCACAGGGGATGGGGGAGCTGTTTTTT
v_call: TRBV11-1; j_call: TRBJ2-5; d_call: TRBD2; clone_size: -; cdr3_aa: CASSGGLAETQYF; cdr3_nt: TGTGCCAGCAGCGGGGGACTAGCGGAGACCCAGTACTTC
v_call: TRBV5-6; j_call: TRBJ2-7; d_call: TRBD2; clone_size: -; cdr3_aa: CASSSGLADRITGEQYF; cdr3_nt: TGTGCCAGCAGCTCGGGACTAGCGGACCGGATTACAGGGGAGCAGTACTTC
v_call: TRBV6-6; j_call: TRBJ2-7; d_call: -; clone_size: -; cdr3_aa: CASSSLAQSSYEQYF; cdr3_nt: TGTGCCAGCAGTTCTCTAGCGCAGAGCTCCTACGAGCAGTACTTC
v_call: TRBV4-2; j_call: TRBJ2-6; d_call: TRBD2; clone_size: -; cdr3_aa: CASSHSGMAGANVLTF; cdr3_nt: TGTGCCAGCAGCCATAGCGGGATGGCGGGGGCCAACGTCCTGACTTTC
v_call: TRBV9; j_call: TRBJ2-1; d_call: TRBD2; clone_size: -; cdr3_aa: CASSVGPSGIYNEQFF; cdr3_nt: TGTGCCAGCAGCGTAGGTCCTAGCGGAATCTACAATGAGCAGTTCTTC
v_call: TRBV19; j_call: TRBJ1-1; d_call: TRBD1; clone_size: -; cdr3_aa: CASSMATGVNTEAFF; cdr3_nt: TGTGCCAGTAGTATGGCTACAGGGGTGAACACTGAAGCTTTCTTT
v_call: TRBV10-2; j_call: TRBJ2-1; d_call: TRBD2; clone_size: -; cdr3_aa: CASRTGLAGGNTNEQFF; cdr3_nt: TGCGCCAGCAGGACGGGACTAGCGGGAGGAAATACAAATGAGCAGTTCTTC
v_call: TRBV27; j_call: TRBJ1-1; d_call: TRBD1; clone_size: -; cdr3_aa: CASSSGGEAFF; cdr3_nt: TGTGCCAGCAGTTCAGGGGGGGAAGCTTTCTTT
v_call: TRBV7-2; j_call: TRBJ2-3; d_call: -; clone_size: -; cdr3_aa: CASSYQSTDTQYF; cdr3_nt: TGTGCCAGCAGCTACCAGAGCACAGATACGCAGTATTTT
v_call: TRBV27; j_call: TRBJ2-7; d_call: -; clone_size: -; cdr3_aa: CASSSYYEQYF; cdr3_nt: TGTGCCAGCAGTTCATACTACGAGCAGTACTTC
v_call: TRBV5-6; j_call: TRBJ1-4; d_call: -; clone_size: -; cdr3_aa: CASSLGGAGEKLFF; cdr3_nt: TGTGCCAGCAGCTTGGGCGGGGCGGGAGAAAAACTGTTTTTT
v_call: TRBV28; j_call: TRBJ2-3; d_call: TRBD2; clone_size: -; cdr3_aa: CASSPLRGGSWSTDTQYF; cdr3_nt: TGTGCCAGCAGCCCCCTACGTGGCGGGAGTTGGAGCACAGATACGCAGTATTTT
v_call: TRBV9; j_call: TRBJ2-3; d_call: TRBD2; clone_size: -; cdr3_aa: CASSVVASGGPGTQYF; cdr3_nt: TGTGCCAGCAGCGTAGTCGCTAGCGGGGGACCGGGTACGCAGTATTTT
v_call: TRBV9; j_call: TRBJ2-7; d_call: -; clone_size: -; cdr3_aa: CASSRDNLYEQYF; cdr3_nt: TGTGCCAGCAGCCGGGACAACCTCTACGAGCAGTACTTC
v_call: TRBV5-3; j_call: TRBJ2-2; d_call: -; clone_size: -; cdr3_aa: CARSRRQGGKTGELFF; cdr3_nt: TGTGCCAGAAGCCGCCGACAGGGCGGGAAAACCGGGGAGCTGTTTTTT
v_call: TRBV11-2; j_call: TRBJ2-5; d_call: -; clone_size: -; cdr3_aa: CASSFSFQETQYF; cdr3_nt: TGTGCCAGCAGCTTTAGCTTTCAAGAGACCCAGTACTTC
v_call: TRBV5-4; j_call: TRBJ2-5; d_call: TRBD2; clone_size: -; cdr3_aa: CASSFPASGVETQYF; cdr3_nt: TGTGCCAGCAGCTTTCCTGCTAGCGGGGTCGAGACCCAGTACTTC
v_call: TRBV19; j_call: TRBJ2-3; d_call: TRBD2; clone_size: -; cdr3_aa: CASSRGLAVRGDTQYF; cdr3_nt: TGTGCCAGTAGCCGCGGACTAGCGGTTAGAGGAGATACGCAGTATTTT
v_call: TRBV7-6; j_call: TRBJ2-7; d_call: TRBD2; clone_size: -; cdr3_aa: CASSRSGGATYEQYF; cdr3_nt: TGTGCCAGCAGCAGAAGCGGGGGGGCAACCTACGAGCAGTACTTC
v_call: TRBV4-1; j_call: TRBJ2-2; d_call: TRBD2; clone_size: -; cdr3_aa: CASSQDVAGGYTGELFF; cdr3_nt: TGCGCCAGCAGCCAAGACGTGGCGGGGGGGTACACCGGGGAGCTGTTTTTT
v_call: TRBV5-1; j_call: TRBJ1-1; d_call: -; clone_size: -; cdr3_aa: CASSLLQGRDTEAFF; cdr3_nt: TGCGCCAGCAGCCTGCTTCAGGGGCGAGATACTGAAGCTTTCTTT
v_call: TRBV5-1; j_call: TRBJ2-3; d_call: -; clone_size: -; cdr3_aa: CASSPGGIKGADTQYF; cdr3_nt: TGCGCCAGCAGCCCAGGGGGGATCAAGGGGGCAGATACGCAGTATTTT
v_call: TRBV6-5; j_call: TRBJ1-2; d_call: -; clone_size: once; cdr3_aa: CASSYSGSANYGYTF; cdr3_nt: TGTGCCAGCAGTTATAGCGGTTCCGCTAACTATGGCTACACCTTC
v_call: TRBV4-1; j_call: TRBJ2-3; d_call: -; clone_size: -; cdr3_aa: CASSQESSLRSSTQYF; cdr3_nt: TGCGCCAGCAGCCAAGAGTCTAGCCTTCGATCCAGTACGCAGTATTTT
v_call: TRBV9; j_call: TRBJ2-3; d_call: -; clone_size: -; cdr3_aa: CASSVAPGEDTQYF; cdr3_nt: TGTGCCAGCAGCGTAGCTCCGGGAGAAGATACGCAGTATTTT
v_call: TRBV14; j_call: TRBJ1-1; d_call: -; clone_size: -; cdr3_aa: CASSRVGASTEAFF; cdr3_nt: TGTGCCAGCAGCCGGGTAGGGGCGAGCACTGAAGCTTTCTTT